The next 17 T cell receptor beta chains were all read from a single sample in a study of beta chain features in type 1 diabetes. The investigators reverse transcribed all of the isolated RNA, so they sequenced expressed TCRB transcripts. Some clones are missing from TCRdb's copy, which holds only in-frame ones; the method was immunoSEQ multiplex PCR. Here the sample spans about 160,000 clones, 8% to 8.5% being singletons. Study-wide results and limits: Type 1 diabetes patients had moderately but significantly shorter TCRB CDR3s in all four CD4+ subsets.

The antigens these receptors bind are not known. Sequencing was carried out using central memory CD4+ T cells from blood. These TCRs come from a woman aged 18-29 years with type 1 diabetes.

J is TRBJ2-7 and V is TRBV6-5, with 12 nucleotides matching TRBD1. Germline-derived CDR1 and CDR2 are MNHEY and SVGAGI. CDR3 size: 15 residues. V trimming: 6 bases; J trimming: 2 bases; junction bases outside the gene matches: 5. CDR3 bases: TGTGCCAGCAGACCGGGACAGGGGGCAACCTACGAGCAGTACTTC. Protein product: CASRPGQGATYEQYF.

The chain carries TRBV18 and TRBJ2-7, with 9 bases identical to TRBD1. CDR3 size: 14 residues. J lost 6 bases, V lost 7 bases, and 10 bases had no gene match. From germline, CDR1 is KGHSH and CDR2 LQKENI. CDR3 sequence: CASLPGQGGSEQYF. The CDR3 region has the DNA TGTGCCAGCTTGCCGGGACAGGGAGGGTCCGAGCAGTACTTC.

This clone was found once. The V call is TRBV6-6, the J call TRBJ1-2, with 7 bases fitting TRBD1. V lost 6 bases to trimming and J lost 4 bases; unmatched junction nucleotides: 8. Germline CDR1 reads MNHNY; CDR2 reads SVGAGI (reference sequence). This CDR3 spans 14 amino acids. This chain's CDR3 is CASSLLTGSYGYTF. CDR3 nucleotide sequence: TGTGCCAGCAGCTTATTGACAGGGTCCTATGGCTACACCTTC.

This clone was seen a handful of times. This chain connects TRBV5-6 to TRBJ1-2; the D is unclear. Trimming stripped 1 base from V and 3 bases from J, with 4 bases between. The CDR3 extends over 12 amino acids. Looked up from germline, CDR1 is SGHDT and CDR2 is YYEEEE. The CDR3 DNA follows: TGTGCCAGCAGCTTGCCGGACTATGGCTACACCTTC. Encoded protein: CASSLPDYGYTF.

There are a few counts of this clone. The genes are TRBV19 and TRBJ2-5; 9 bases align to TRBD1. Germline loops: CDR1 LNHDA, CDR2 SQIVND (reference sequence). With V trimmed by 3 bases and J by 2 bases, 4 bases remained unmatched. This CDR3 is built from 15 residues. CDR3 sequence reads: CASSIHRGPQETQYF. CDR3 nucleotides: TGTGCCAGTAGTATCCACAGGGGGCCTCAAGAGACCCAGTACTTC.

This clone was picked up a small number of times. The V gene is TRBV11-2, the J gene TRBJ2-3; 11 bases align to TRBD2. The J segment lost 8 bases and the V segment lost 4 bases, leaving 8 bases of the junction unmatched. The germline gives CDR1 SGHAT, CDR2 FQNNGV. This CDR3 contains 15 residues. The CDR3 nucleotides read TGTGCCAGCAGCTCAGAAGGTAGCGGGAGGGGTACGCAGTATTTT. This gives the protein CASSSEGSGRGTQYF.

This clone was observed a handful of times. The chain is built from TRBV5-6 and TRBJ2-3; perhaps TRBD2 as D (5 bases). The CDR3 sequence is 17 residues long. Trimming removed 3 bases from V and 2 bases from J, with 19 bases in between. Germline loops: CDR1 SGHDT, CDR2 YYEEEE. The CDR3 sequence is CASSSRGEGEVTDTQYF. For the CDR3, the DNA is TGTGCCAGCAGCTCCCGGGGAGAGGGAGAGGTCACAGATACGCAGTATTTT.

The chain recombines TRBV7-3 with TRBJ2-5; no clear D. The CDR3 is 14 residues long. Trimming cost V 7 bases and J 4 bases, with 16 bases left between them. The germline CDR1 and CDR2 sequences are SGHTA and FQGTGA. The CDR3 DNA reads TGTGCCAGCACACTTACGGAGCTGGGAGAGACCCAGTACTTC. Protein product: CASTLTELGETQYF.

V and J are TRBV27 and TRBJ1-1; D call uncertain. This CDR3 has 13 residues. V was trimmed by 8 bases and J by 4 bases, leaving 14 bases between them. Germline loops: CDR1 MNHEY, CDR2 SMNVEV (reference sequence). CDR3 amino acids: CASSVQTSTEAFF. The CDR3 DNA is TGTGCCAGCTCGGTACAGACGTCCACTGAAGCTTTCTTT.

V and J are TRBV7-3 and TRBJ2-5, with D perhaps being TRBD1 or TRBD2 (5 bases each). In germline, CDR1 is SGHTA, CDR2 FQGTGA. V lost 5 bases, J lost 6 bases, and 13 bases lay in between. This CDR3 has 13 amino acids. The CDR3, as DNA: TGTGCCAGCAGCCTAAGGGGAGACCAGACCCAGTACTTC. Translating it yields CASSLRGDQTQYF.

This clone was observed a handful of times. This chain connects TRBV4-1 to TRBJ1-5; D unresolved. Germline V gives CDR1 MGHRA, CDR2 YSYEKL. The CDR3 has 14 amino acids. The V gene lost 3 bases and the J gene lost 2 bases, with 8 bases spanning the gap. The CDR3 reads CASSHREGNQPQHF. The CDR3 nucleotides read TGCGCCAGCAGCCACAGAGAGGGCAATCAGCCCCAGCATTTT.

The chain links TRBV19 to TRBJ2-5; TRBD2 matches 7 bases. Losses at the gene ends were 3 bases for V and 0 bases for J; bases not matched to a gene: 4. The CDR3 is 15 amino acids. CDR1 is LNHDA, CDR2 SQIVND, per germline (reference sequence). The CDR3 here is CASSIGGTNQETQYF. CDR3 bases: TGTGCCAGTAGTATTGGCGGGACTAACCAAGAGACCCAGTACTTC.

This clone has more than one count but fewer than ten. V usage is TRBV28 and J usage is TRBJ2-5; 7 nucleotides align to TRBD2. The J call may be mistaken, given a closer DNA end match to TRBJ2-7. This CDR3 is 15 amino acids long. Germline CDR1 and CDR2: MDHEN and SYDVKM. The CDR3 region has the DNA TGTGCCAGCACCTTCCCAGTGGGCGGGAGATACGAGCAGTACTTC. It codes for CASTFPVGGRYEQYF.

This clone has only a few counts. The chain couples TRBV30 to TRBJ2-7; TRBD1 agrees at 7 bases. CDR3 length: 13 residues. Trimming at V came to 2 bases and at J to 3 bases, leaving 4 bases not matched to a gene. Germline values: CDR1 GTSNPN, CDR2 SVGIG (reference sequence). The CDR3 spells CAWSQGDIYEQYF. The CDR3 coding sequence is TGTGCCTGGAGTCAGGGGGACATCTACGAGCAGTACTTC.

The rearrangement joins TRBV6-6 to TRBJ1-1; D might be TRBD1 (5 bases). CDR3 length: 13 amino acids. Trimming left V 3 bases short and J 3 bases short, with 8 bases between. Germline-derived CDR1 and CDR2 are MNHNY and SVGAGI (reference sequence). The CDR3 is CASSYVGDTEAFF. The CDR3 DNA reads TGTGCCAGCAGTTATGTAGGGGACACTGAAGCTTTCTTT.

This clone appeared a few times. The chain carries TRBV7-2 and TRBJ2-5, with D perhaps TRBD2 (7 bases). Germline V gene data show CDR1 as SGHTA and CDR2 as FQGNSA. The CDR3 has 16 residues. V lost 5 bases and J lost 1, with 17 bases in between. CDR3 loop: CASSPNRGGFQETQYF. The CDR3 region has the DNA TGTGCCAGCAGCCCAAATAGGGGGGGGTTCCAAGAGACCCAGTACTTC. Full variable domain (missing parts from reference TRBV7-2 and TRBJ2-5): GAGVSQSPSNKVTEKGKDVELRCDPISGHTALYWYRQSLGQGLEFLIYFQGNSAPDKSGLPSDRFSAERTGGSVSTLTIQRTQQEDSAVYLCASSPNRGGFQETQYFGPGTRLLVL.

This sequence joins TRBV9 and TRBJ1-6, with 7 bases matching TRBD1. Germline V gives CDR1 SGDLS, CDR2 YYNGEE. CDR3 length: 14 amino acids. The V and J ends lost 2 bases and 7 bases, in that order; junction bases with no gene match: 3. Written as DNA, the CDR3 is TGTGCCAGCAGCGTTTCACAGGGGAATTCACCCCTCCACTTT. Encoded protein: CASSVSQGNSPLHF.